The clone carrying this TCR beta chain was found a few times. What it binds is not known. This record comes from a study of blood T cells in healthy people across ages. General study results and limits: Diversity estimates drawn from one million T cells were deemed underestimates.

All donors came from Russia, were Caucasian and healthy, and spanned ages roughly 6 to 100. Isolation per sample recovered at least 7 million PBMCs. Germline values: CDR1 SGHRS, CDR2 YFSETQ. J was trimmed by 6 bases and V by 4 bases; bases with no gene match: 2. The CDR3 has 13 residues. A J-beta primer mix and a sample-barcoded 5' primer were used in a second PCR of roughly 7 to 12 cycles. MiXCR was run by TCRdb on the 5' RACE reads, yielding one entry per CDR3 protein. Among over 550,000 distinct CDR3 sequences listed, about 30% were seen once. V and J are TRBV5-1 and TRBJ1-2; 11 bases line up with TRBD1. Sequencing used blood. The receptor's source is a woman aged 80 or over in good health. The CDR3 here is CASSPGQGDGYTF. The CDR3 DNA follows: TGCGCCAGCAGCCCGGGACAGGGGGATGGCTACACCTTC.